A single sample is the source of the 32 T cell receptor beta chains below, sequenced in a study of T cell responses to AZD1222 COVID-19 vaccine. Only in-frame clones appear in the TCRdb table, and some are missing; sequencing was by immunoSEQ multiplex PCR. The profile shows about 92,000 clones, roughly nine tenths of them singletons. The starting material was peripheral blood, obtained on day 0 of AZD1222 vaccination. The receptor set was obtained from an adult in good health.

This chain joins TRBV5-6 and TRBJ2-7, with D perhaps matching TRBD1 or TRBD2 (5 bases each). Trimming stripped 0 bases from V and 6 bases from J, with 19 bases between. This CDR3 has 16 residues. Germline lookup yields CDR1 SGHDT and CDR2 YYEEEE. CDR3 loop: CASSLVGDGLQVEQYF. The CDR3 DNA is TGTGCCAGCAGCTTGGTAGGGGACGGTCTCCAGGTCGAGCAGTACTTC.

The chain combines TRBV2 with TRBJ1-5; maybe TRBD1 (6 bases). Deletions cut 6 bases from V and 0 bases from J, with 15 bases between. From germline, CDR1 is SNHLY and CDR2 FYNNEI. The CDR3 spans 16 residues. The CDR3: CASRDDRPYSNQPQHF. CDR3 nucleotides: TGTGCCAGCAGGGACGACAGGCCTTATAGCAATCAGCCCCAGCATTTT.

Only a few counts were recorded for this clone. V usage is TRBV7-6 and J usage is TRBJ1-6; D unclear. Trimming stripped 4 bases from V and 10 bases from J, with 11 bases between. The CDR3 extends over 13 amino acids. Germline V lookup: CDR1 SGHVS, CDR2 FNYEAQ. The CDR3 reads CASSSTNDSPLHF. The CDR3 bases are TGTGCCAGCAGCTCTACCAATGACTCACCCCTCCACTTT.

The J gene is TRBJ1-3, the V gene TRBV5-5; D unclear. V was cut by 3 bases and J by 4 bases, with 8 bases left in between. Germline V gene sequence: CDR1 SGHKS, CDR2 YYEKEE (reference sequence). The CDR3 runs to 13 residues. CDR3 sequence: CASSSLSGNTIYF. CDR3 sequence (DNA): TGTGCCAGCAGCTCGCTATCGGGAAACACCATATATTTT.

The chain couples TRBV28 to TRBJ1-3; D is uncertain. The CDR3 consists of 14 residues. Germline lookup yields CDR1 MDHEN and CDR2 SYDVKM. V shed 6 bases and J shed 0 bases, with 9 bases lying between them. The CDR3, as DNA: TGTGCCAGCAGCCCGACGAACTCTGGAAACACCATATATTTT. It codes for CASSPTNSGNTIYF. Together with reference TRBV28 and TRBJ1-3, the CDR3 gives the full variable domain: DVKVTQSSRYLVKRTGEKVFLECVQDMDHENMFWYRQDPGLGLRLIYFSYDVKMKEKGDIPEGYSVSREKKERFSLILESASTNQTSMYLCASSPTNSGNTIYFGEGSWLTVV.

V is TRBV5-1 and J is TRBJ2-5; 11 bases line up with TRBD1. CDR1 SGHRS and CDR2 YFSETQ come from the germline V gene. The CDR3 runs to 14 residues. With 7 bases clipped from V and 5 bases from J, the junction kept 7 bases outside the gene matches. The CDR3 nucleotides are TGCGCCAGCGGGGGACAGGGGGAATGGGAGACCCAGTACTTC. Translated, it gives CASGGQGEWETQYF.

V and J are TRBV9 and TRBJ2-5; TRBD2 matches at 10 bases. V shed 4 bases and J 5 bases; nucleotides not matched to a gene: 14. The CDR3 runs 17 residues. The germline V gene has CDR1 SGDLS and CDR2 YYNGEE. CDR3 protein: CASSPPPEAGGVETQYF. The CDR3 DNA sequence: TGTGCCAGCAGCCCACCACCGGAAGCGGGGGGGGTGGAGACCCAGTACTTC.

The J gene is TRBJ1-6, the V gene TRBV19; 7 positions agree with TRBD1. CDR3 size: 13 residues. Germline V CDR1 and CDR2: LNHDA, SQIVND (reference sequence). Trimming at V came to 6 bases and at J to 7 bases, leaving 3 bases not matched to a gene. CDR3 sequence reads: CASRDRRNSPLHF. CDR3 bases: TGTGCCAGTAGGGACAGGCGAAATTCACCCCTCCACTTT.

The chain uses TRBV5-6 and TRBJ2-1; D is undetermined. The CDR3 extends over 12 amino acids. The germline V gene has CDR1 SGHDT and CDR2 YYEEEE. V was shortened by 1 base and J by 3 bases, with 2 bases between the two germline ends. Written as DNA, the CDR3 is TGTGCCAGCAGCTTGTTCTACAATGAGCAGTTCTTC. This gives the protein CASSLFYNEQFF.

The chain combines TRBV5-4 with TRBJ2-1; TRBD2 agrees at 8 bases. Looked up from germline, CDR1 is SGHNT and CDR2 is YYREEE (reference sequence). V lost 7 bases and J lost 0; bases outside the gene matches: 3. The CDR3 has 14 amino acids. The CDR3: CASGTRDSYNEQFF. The DNA for the CDR3 is TGTGCCAGCGGGACTAGGGACTCCTACAATGAGCAGTTCTTC.

The chain links TRBV7-2 to TRBJ2-3; no clear D gene. Germline lookup yields CDR1 SGHTA and CDR2 FQGNSA. Trimming cost V 5 bases and J 1 base, with 16 bases left between them. There are 16 residues in the CDR3. Here the CDR3 reads CASSPSRLGGTDTQYF. CDR3 in DNA: TGTGCCAGCAGCCCTTCCCGGCTAGGCGGCACAGATACGCAGTATTTT.

The chain joins TRBV9 to TRBJ2-3; D may be TRBD2 (5 bases). The germline V gene has CDR1 SGDLS and CDR2 YYNGEE. This CDR3 comprises 13 residues. The V end lost 5 bases, the J end lost 3 bases, and 10 bases lay between the germline ends. The CDR3 reads CASRGSGTDTQYF. The CDR3 DNA reads TGTGCCAGCAGGGGGAGTGGGACAGATACGCAGTATTTT. Drawing the rest from reference TRBV9 and TRBJ2-3, the complete variable domain is DSGVTQTPKHLITATGQRVTLRCSPRSGDLSVYWYQQSLDQGLQFLIQYYNGEERAKGNILERFSAQQFPDLHSELNLSSLELGDSALYFCASRGSGTDTQYFGPGTRLTVL.

The chain links TRBV6-5 to TRBJ2-7; D is unclear. CDR3 length equals 15 residues. V was cut by 0 bases and J by 0 bases, with 9 bases left in between. Germline V lookup: CDR1 MNHEY, CDR2 SVGAGI. The chain's CDR3 is CASSYSISLSYEQYF. In DNA, the CDR3 is TGTGCCAGCAGTTACTCGATTTCTCTCTCCTACGAGCAGTACTTC.

The chain has TRBV19 and TRBJ2-3; no reliable D call. The CDR3 covers 14 residues. Per germline, CDR1 LNHDA and CDR2 SQIVND (reference sequence). V was shortened by 2 bases and J by 2 bases, with 8 bases between the two germline ends. This chain's CDR3 is CASSIRDTTDTQYF. CDR3 bases: TGTGCCAGTAGTATAAGGGATACCACAGATACGCAGTATTTT. Based on the CDR3 plus reference TRBV19 and TRBJ2-3, the full variable domain is DGGITQSPKYLFRKEGQNVTLSCEQNLNHDAMYWYRQDPGQGLRLIYYSQIVNDFQKGDIAEGYSVSREKKESFPLTVTSAQKNPTAFYLCASSIRDTTDTQYFGPGTRLTVL.

The chain joins TRBV12-5 to TRBJ2-7; 10 bases agree with TRBD1. The ends lost 5 bases at V and 1 base at J; junction bases unmatched: 5. The CDR3 consists of 15 residues. Germline lookup yields CDR1 LGHNT and CDR2 FRNRAP. The CDR3 DNA reads TGTGCTAGTGGTCCCCGGGACAGGGGTTCCTACGAGCAGTACTTC. The encoded protein is CASGPRDRGSYEQYF. Filled out from reference TRBV12-5 and TRBJ2-7, the complete variable domain reads DARVTQTPRHKVTEMGQEVTMRCQPILGHNTVFWYRQTMMQGLELLAYFRNRAPLDDSGMPKDRFSAEMPDATLATLKIQPSEPRDSAVYFCASGPRDRGSYEQYFGPGTRLTVT.

The rearrangement joins TRBV19 to TRBJ2-1, with D possibly being TRBD1 (6 bases). The CDR3 loop spans 14 amino acids. Trimming pared 10 bases from V and 0 bases from J, leaving 13 bases between. Looked up from germline, CDR1 is LNHDA and CDR2 is SQIVND (reference sequence). The CDR3 DNA sequence: TGTGCCACGGGACACCCGAGCTCCTACAATGAGCAGTTCTTC. It encodes CATGHPSSYNEQFF. Full variable domain (missing parts from reference TRBV19 and TRBJ2-1): DGGITQSPKYLFRKEGQNVTLSCEQNLNHDAMYWYRQDPGQGLRLIYYSQIVNDFQKGDIAEGYSVSREKKESFPLTVTSAQKNPTAFYLCATGHPSSYNEQFFGPGTRLTVL.

V usage is TRBV6-5 and J usage is TRBJ1-5; D gene unclear. V was shortened by 5 bases and J by 5 bases, with 16 bases between the two germline ends. CDR3 length: 15 amino acids. CDR1 MNHEY and CDR2 SVGAGI come from the germline V gene. DNA for the CDR3: TGTGCCAGCAGTCCCTTTACGGGGATTTATCAGCCCCAGCATTTT. Protein product: CASSPFTGIYQPQHF.

V gene TRBV28 combines with J gene TRBJ1-5, with 7 bases fitting TRBD1. This CDR3 contains 14 residues. V gave up 2 bases and J gave up 7 bases; unmatched junction bases: 5. Per the germline V gene, CDR1 is MDHEN and CDR2 is SYDVKM. The CDR3 region is CASSLADRDQPQHF. The CDR3 DNA follows: TGTGCCAGCAGTTTAGCCGACAGGGACCAGCCCCAGCATTTT.

The genes are TRBV4-3 and TRBJ1-4, with D possibly TRBD1 on 5 matching bases. This CDR3 spans 15 amino acids. Per germline, CDR1 LGHNA and CDR2 YSLEER. Trimming took off 4 bases at V and 3 bases at J, with 12 bases between the two ends. The CDR3 region has the DNA TGCGCCAGCAGCCTTACTACAGGACCTAATGAAAAACTGTTTTTT. Encoded protein: CASSLTTGPNEKLFF.

The rearrangement uses TRBV6-2 or TRBV6-3 and TRBJ2-3; no clear D gene. The CDR3 sequence is 11 residues long. V gave up 3 bases and J gave up 6 bases, with 4 bases separating them. Germline V gene data show CDR1 as MNHEY and CDR2 as SVGEGT. The CDR3 reads CASSYRDTQYF. CDR3 bases: TGTGCCAGCAGTTATCGGGATACGCAGTATTTT.

The rearrangement joins TRBV28 to TRBJ1-1; unclear D gene. Trimming took 5 bases from V and 1 from J, leaving 14 bases between them. The CDR3 runs to 15 residues. Germline V CDR1 and CDR2: MDHEN, SYDVKM. CDR3 bases: TGTGCCAGCAGTCCCTCTGACCCAGAGAACACTGAAGCTTTCTTT. This sequence encodes CASSPSDPENTEAFF.

This chain links TRBV19 with TRBJ1-4; D unclear. Germline V lookup: CDR1 LNHDA, CDR2 SQIVND (reference sequence). This CDR3 region has 13 residues. Trimming stripped 4 bases from V and 7 bases from J, with 10 bases between. CDR3 loop: CASSTGRSEKLFF. The DNA of the CDR3 is TGTGCCAGTAGTACCGGAAGGAGTGAAAAACTGTTTTTT.

The genes are TRBV7-3 and TRBJ1-2; TRBD1 matches at 7 bases. Germline V gives CDR1 SGHTA, CDR2 FQGTGA. V dropped 5 bases and J dropped 5; count of bases not matched to a gene: 8. This CDR3 has 14 amino acids. CDR3 amino acids: CASSPTGNGYGYTF. In DNA, the CDR3 is TGTGCCAGCAGCCCGACAGGGAACGGGTATGGCTACACCTTC.

About this clone itself: At the DNA level, this CDR3 is encoded by other sequences in the same sample as well. The rearrangement links TRBV18 to TRBJ1-1, with D possibly TRBD1 on 5 matching bases. Looked up from germline, CDR1 is KGHSH and CDR2 is LQKENI. V dropped 0 bases and J dropped 1 base, with 9 bases sitting between them. This CDR3 is built from 15 residues. The CDR3 is CASSPPKGRNTEAFF. The DNA for the CDR3 is TGTGCCAGCTCACCACCGAAGGGGCGGAACACTGAAGCTTTCTTT.

The chain couples TRBV5-5 to TRBJ1-3; no clear D. Between the trimmed V and J ends, which lost 3 bases and 0 bases, there was a span of 4 bases. This CDR3 contains 13 residues. Germline CDR1 reads SGHKS; CDR2 reads YYEKEE (reference sequence). CDR3 sequence reads: CASSSASGNTIYF. CDR3 nucleotide sequence: TGTGCCAGCAGCTCCGCCTCTGGAAACACCATATATTTT. The full variable domain, rest sourced from reference TRBV5-5 and TRBJ1-3, is DAGVTQSPTHLIKTRGQQVTLRCSPISGHKSVSWYQQVLGQGPQFIFQYYEKEERGRGNFPDRFSARQFPNYSSELNVNALLLGDSALYLCASSSASGNTIYFGEGSWLTVV.

The genes are TRBV9 and TRBJ2-1, with TRBD2 matching 8 bases. Germline lookup yields CDR1 SGDLS and CDR2 YYNGEE. V lost 2 bases to trimming and J lost 2 bases; unmatched junction nucleotides: 3. The CDR3 totals 15 residues. The CDR3 loop is CASSVAGGPYNEQFF. DNA for the CDR3: TGTGCCAGCAGCGTTGCGGGGGGCCCCTACAATGAGCAGTTCTTC. The variable domain in full, with the rest retrieved from reference TRBV9 and TRBJ2-1, is DSGVTQTPKHLITATGQRVTLRCSPRSGDLSVYWYQQSLDQGLQFLIQYYNGEERAKGNILERFSAQQFPDLHSELNLSSLELGDSALYFCASSVAGGPYNEQFFGPGTRLTVL.

The chain carries TRBV5-4 and TRBJ1-2; unclear D gene. In germline, CDR1 is SGHNT, CDR2 YYREEE (reference sequence). V was trimmed by 1 base and J by 8 bases, leaving 18 bases between them. The CDR3 runs to 15 residues. CDR3 amino acids: CASSLWAVQFWGYTF. The DNA for the CDR3 is TGTGCCAGCAGCTTGTGGGCAGTTCAGTTTTGGGGCTACACCTTC.

The chain carries TRBV12-3 or TRBV12-4 and TRBJ1-2; maybe TRBD1 (6 bases). The CDR3 covers 13 residues. V shed 2 bases and J shed 7 bases, with 11 bases lying between them. CDR3 in amino acids: CASSLNRESGYTF. CDR3 DNA sequence: TGTGCCAGCAGTTTAAACAGGGAGAGTGGCTACACCTTC.

The J gene is TRBJ2-2, the V gene TRBV3-1 (or the pseudogene TRBV3-2); 7 bases agree with TRBD2. Losses at the gene ends were 1 base for V and 6 bases for J; bases not matched to a gene: 5. The germline V gene encodes CDR1 LGHDT and CDR2 YNNKEL (reference sequence). This CDR3 is built from 15 residues. The CDR3 coding sequence is TGTGCCAGCAGCCAAGCCGGGAGGAGGGCCGGGGAGCTGTTTTTT. As protein: CASSQAGRRAGELFF.

This clone was recorded once. V and J are TRBV10-3 and TRBJ1-3; unclear D gene. V was clipped by 3 bases and J by 0 bases, with 9 bases between them. CDR3 length equals 15 residues. Germline assignment: CDR1 ENHRY and CDR2 SYGVKD. The CDR3 DNA reads as TGTGCCATCAGTGACAGCTCCTACTCTGGAAACACCATATATTTT. As protein: CAISDSSYSGNTIYF.

This rearrangement joins TRBV7-3 to TRBJ2-2; D is unresolved. CDR1 and CDR2 from the germline V gene are SGHTA and FQGTGA. This CDR3 region has 13 residues. V was cut by 2 bases and J by 9 bases, with 10 bases left in between. This chain's CDR3 is CASSLSVSRELFF. As DNA, the CDR3 is TGTGCCAGCAGCTTATCGGTTAGCCGGGAGCTGTTTTTT.

The V and J genes are TRBV28 and TRBJ2-7, with 10 bases that match TRBD2. V dropped 2 bases and J dropped 7; count of bases not matched to a gene: 11. The CDR3 is made up of 16 amino acids. In germline, CDR1 is MDHEN, CDR2 SYDVKM. The CDR3 sequence: CASSLVPGTSVSEQYF. The CDR3 region has the DNA TGTGCCAGCAGTTTAGTCCCAGGGACTAGCGTTTCTGAGCAGTACTTC.